The rows below give T cell receptor beta chains drawn from one sample of a study of cytomegalovirus exposure and HLA in healthy donors. Sequencing was performed with immunoSEQ multiplex PCR; in TCRdb, only in-frame clones are kept and a portion is missing. This sample has about 88,000 clones; approximately 77% occur once, and the top ten carry roughly 5%. What was sequenced was PBMCs. The source is a woman between 40 and 55 years old in good health and CMV-seronegative. CDR3s include the opening cysteine and the closing phenylalanine or tryptophan. The order of the fields is J gene, clone size, D gene, V gene, CDR3 protein. D genes are given only for firm matches. Not every row has a clone size; where given, it reads once, few, many or a size class.

J gene: TRBJ2-6; clone size: -; D gene: -; V gene: TRBV7-9; CDR3 protein: CASSLGAGANVLTF
J gene: TRBJ2-2; clone size: -; D gene: TRBD2; V gene: TRBV5-1; CDR3 protein: CATTSGGTSGGELFF
J gene: TRBJ2-3; clone size: -; D gene: -; V gene: TRBV5-6; CDR3 protein: CASSLAEGEADTQYF
J gene: TRBJ1-1; clone size: -; D gene: -; V gene: TRBV28; CDR3 protein: CASRLGGMNTEAFF
J gene: TRBJ2-1; clone size: -; D gene: TRBD1; V gene: TRBV9; CDR3 protein: CASSVALGQSSYNEQFF
J gene: TRBJ2-3; clone size: -; D gene: TRBD2; V gene: TRBV29-1; CDR3 protein: CSAAGGYTDTQYF
J gene: TRBJ1-6; clone size: -; D gene: -; V gene: TRBV4-2; CDR3 protein: CASSPWGGKDPLNLHF
J gene: TRBJ1-5; clone size: few; D gene: -; V gene: TRBV30; CDR3 protein: CAWSVQANQPQHF
J gene: TRBJ1-2; clone size: -; D gene: -; V gene: TRBV6-1; CDR3 protein: CASSEIGGTVYGYTF
J gene: TRBJ2-1; clone size: -; D gene: -; V gene: TRBV5-1; CDR3 protein: CASSLQGRTDEQFF
J gene: TRBJ2-3; clone size: -; D gene: TRBD2; V gene: TRBV4-1; CDR3 protein: CASSLGRSGGAPDTQYF
J gene: TRBJ2-7; clone size: -; D gene: TRBD1; V gene: TRBV7-2; CDR3 protein: CASSSGQGDEQYF
J gene: TRBJ2-7; clone size: once; D gene: -; V gene: TRBV15; CDR3 protein: CATSYRDVGYEQYF
J gene: TRBJ2-3; clone size: few; D gene: TRBD2; V gene: TRBV4-1; CDR3 protein: CASSPQQASGGVGTDTQYF
J gene: TRBJ1-2; clone size: -; D gene: TRBD1; V gene: TRBV28; CDR3 protein: CASSLQGQERRYGCTF
J gene: TRBJ2-3; clone size: -; D gene: TRBD2; V gene: TRBV5-8; CDR3 protein: CASSPKTSSQGDTQYF
J gene: TRBJ2-5; clone size: -; D gene: -; V gene: TRBV21-1; CDR3 protein: CASSILAGEKETQYF
J gene: TRBJ2-3; clone size: few; D gene: -; V gene: TRBV11-2; CDR3 protein: CASSFLDTQYF
J gene: TRBJ1-1; clone size: -; D gene: TRBD1; V gene: TRBV5-1; CDR3 protein: CASSLWTGEDGTEAFF
J gene: TRBJ2-1; clone size: -; D gene: TRBD2; V gene: TRBV6-6; CDR3 protein: CASRDGSGAMGNEQFF
J gene: TRBJ1-2; clone size: -; D gene: TRBD1; V gene: TRBV5-1; CDR3 protein: CASSLGDRGRHTF
J gene: TRBJ1-2; clone size: -; D gene: -; V gene: TRBV4-1; CDR3 protein: CASSHLARGDYGYTF
J gene: TRBJ2-1; clone size: -; D gene: -; V gene: TRBV27; CDR3 protein: CASSFAQGIYNEQFF
J gene: TRBJ1-1; clone size: -; D gene: -; V gene: TRBV23-1; CDR3 protein: CASPVFAENTEAFF
J gene: TRBJ2-7; clone size: -; D gene: -; V gene: TRBV19; CDR3 protein: CASSSQQAYYEQYF
J gene: TRBJ2-5; clone size: -; D gene: TRBD2; V gene: TRBV7-2; CDR3 protein: CASSFRGGLETQYF
J gene: TRBJ1-2; clone size: -; D gene: -; V gene: TRBV7-9; CDR3 protein: CASSLVGQNYGYTF
J gene: TRBJ1-1; clone size: -; D gene: TRBD1; V gene: TRBV13; CDR3 protein: CASSFRGPNTEAFF
J gene: TRBJ1-2; clone size: -; D gene: -; V gene: TRBV6-5; CDR3 protein: CAAVGGDYGYTF
J gene: TRBJ2-4; clone size: -; D gene: TRBD2; V gene: TRBV25-1; CDR3 protein: CASSPGTSGGAAKNIQYF
J gene: TRBJ1-4; clone size: -; D gene: -; V gene: TRBV27; CDR3 protein: CASRLQGLNEKLFF
J gene: TRBJ2-1; clone size: -; D gene: -; V gene: TRBV29-1; CDR3 protein: CSAREGGRSYNEQFF
J gene: TRBJ1-1; clone size: once; D gene: TRBD1; V gene: TRBV5-1; CDR3 protein: CASSPNDRGRTEAFF
J gene: TRBJ1-3; clone size: -; D gene: -; V gene: TRBV7-9; CDR3 protein: CATLGETSGNTIYF
J gene: TRBJ1-2; clone size: -; D gene: -; V gene: TRBV7-2; CDR3 protein: CASSSHRVGQQNSYGYTF
J gene: TRBJ2-2; clone size: -; D gene: -; V gene: TRBV5-1; CDR3 protein: CASSYRALQRGQTGELFF
J gene: TRBJ2-1; clone size: -; D gene: -; V gene: TRBV6-1; CDR3 protein: CASMGGGSYNEQFF
J gene: TRBJ1-1; clone size: -; D gene: -; V gene: TRBV5-6; CDR3 protein: CASSSDTEAFF
J gene: TRBJ2-7; clone size: -; D gene: -; V gene: TRBV27; CDR3 protein: CASSDDFYEQYF
J gene: TRBJ1-2; clone size: -; D gene: TRBD1; V gene: TRBV4-1; CDR3 protein: CASSQLDRVGYGYTF
J gene: TRBJ1-2; clone size: -; D gene: -; V gene: TRBV7-2; CDR3 protein: CASSTRQGGYTF
J gene: TRBJ1-5; clone size: -; D gene: -; V gene: TRBV6-6; CDR3 protein: CASSSGAQPQHF
J gene: TRBJ1-2; clone size: -; D gene: -; V gene: TRBV6-5; CDR3 protein: CASSYLGANYGYTF
J gene: TRBJ1-2; clone size: -; D gene: TRBD1; V gene: TRBV4-1; CDR3 protein: CASSQDTGGDGYTF
J gene: TRBJ1-1; clone size: few; D gene: TRBD1; V gene: TRBV5-1; CDR3 protein: CASSSTPGQLTEAFF
J gene: TRBJ2-1; clone size: -; D gene: TRBD2; V gene: TRBV6-1; CDR3 protein: CASSESKTSGTTYNEQFF
J gene: TRBJ1-2; clone size: -; D gene: -; V gene: TRBV18; CDR3 protein: CASSTEGNYGYTF
J gene: TRBJ1-2; clone size: -; D gene: TRBD1; V gene: TRBV2; CDR3 protein: CASSLTGASGYTF
J gene: TRBJ1-5; clone size: -; D gene: TRBD1; V gene: TRBV2; CDR3 protein: CASSGQAISQQPQHF
J gene: TRBJ1-5; clone size: -; D gene: TRBD1; V gene: TRBV7-9; CDR3 protein: CASSSGQGAHQPQHF
J gene: TRBJ1-4; clone size: -; D gene: -; V gene: TRBV11-2; CDR3 protein: CASSFGGWTNEKLFF
J gene: TRBJ1-1; clone size: -; D gene: -; V gene: TRBV11-3; CDR3 protein: CASSTGFAEAFF
J gene: TRBJ2-1; clone size: -; D gene: TRBD2; V gene: TRBV5-1; CDR3 protein: CASSFTGTSGGWSYNEQFF
J gene: TRBJ1-2; clone size: -; D gene: TRBD1; V gene: TRBV30; CDR3 protein: CAHEGTGAFYGYTF
J gene: TRBJ2-3; clone size: -; D gene: -; V gene: TRBV7-2; CDR3 protein: CASSLFGGGASGTQYF
J gene: TRBJ1-1; clone size: -; D gene: TRBD1; V gene: TRBV5-1; CDR3 protein: CASSLQGAGTEAFF
J gene: TRBJ2-5; clone size: -; D gene: -; V gene: TRBV5-4; CDR3 protein: CASSLSGVETQYF
J gene: TRBJ1-1; clone size: -; D gene: -; V gene: TRBV29-1; CDR3 protein: CSVEGGGEAFF
J gene: TRBJ1-2; clone size: -; D gene: -; V gene: TRBV27; CDR3 protein: CASSLSGADYGYTF
J gene: TRBJ2-4; clone size: few; D gene: TRBD2; V gene: TRBV5-3; CDR3 protein: CARSAGLLAGDIQYF